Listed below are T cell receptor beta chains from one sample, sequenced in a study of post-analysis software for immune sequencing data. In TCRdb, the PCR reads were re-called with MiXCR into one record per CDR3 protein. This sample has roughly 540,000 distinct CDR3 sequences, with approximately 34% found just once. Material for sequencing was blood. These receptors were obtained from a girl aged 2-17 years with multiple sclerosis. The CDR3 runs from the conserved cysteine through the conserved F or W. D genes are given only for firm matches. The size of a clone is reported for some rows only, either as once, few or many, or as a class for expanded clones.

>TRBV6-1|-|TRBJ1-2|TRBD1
CASSGGQGPYGYTF
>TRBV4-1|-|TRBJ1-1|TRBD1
CASSHSDRDHTEAFF
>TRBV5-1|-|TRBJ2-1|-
CASSPQPGGAGNKEQFF
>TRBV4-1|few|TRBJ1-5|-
CASSQDRNGNQPQHF
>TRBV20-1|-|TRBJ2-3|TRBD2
CSARWAGGPTGTDTQYF
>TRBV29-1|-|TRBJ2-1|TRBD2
CTGAGGHMGEQFF
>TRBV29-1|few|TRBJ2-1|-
CSVVPWDEQFF
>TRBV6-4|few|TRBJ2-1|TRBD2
CASSAQPLAGSYNEQFF
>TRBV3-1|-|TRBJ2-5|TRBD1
CASSHWDRGGQETRYF
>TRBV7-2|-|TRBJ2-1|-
CASSLARAGDREQFF
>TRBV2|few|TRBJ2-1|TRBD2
CASSAGGRYNEQFF
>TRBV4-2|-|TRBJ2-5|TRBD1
CASSQPGTGEIQYF
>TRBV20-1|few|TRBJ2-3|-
CSARPTEGTQYF
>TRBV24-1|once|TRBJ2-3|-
CATSDAGGASTDTQYF
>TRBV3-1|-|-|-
CASSQEITISFDEQYF
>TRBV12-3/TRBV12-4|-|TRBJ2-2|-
CASSLSGVANTGELFF
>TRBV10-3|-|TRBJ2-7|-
CAISGSQFDEQYF
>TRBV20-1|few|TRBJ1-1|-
CSAYRQLNTEAFF
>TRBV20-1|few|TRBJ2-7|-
CSARDRSEQYF
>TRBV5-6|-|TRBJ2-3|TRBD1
CASTFRTGPTDTQYF
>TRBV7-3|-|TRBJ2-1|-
CASSFMGGLPGRNEQFF
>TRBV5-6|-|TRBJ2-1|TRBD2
CASSLDSGDSYNEQFF
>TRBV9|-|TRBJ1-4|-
CASSPSRGEKLFF
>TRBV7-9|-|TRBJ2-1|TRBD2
CASSPRGASGGDNEQFF
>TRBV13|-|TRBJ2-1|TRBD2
CASRPTGLAESSYNEQFF
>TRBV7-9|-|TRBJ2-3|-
CASSPSGGADTQYF
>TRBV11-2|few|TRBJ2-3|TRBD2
CASSPRGAGDTQYF
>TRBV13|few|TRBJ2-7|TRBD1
CASSYRGRESYEQYF
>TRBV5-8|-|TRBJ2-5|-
CASSRLEAQETQYF
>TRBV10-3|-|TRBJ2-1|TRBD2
CATEKSLAGDNEQFF
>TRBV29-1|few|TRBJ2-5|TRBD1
CSVGLGQGKTQYF
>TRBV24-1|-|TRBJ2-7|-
CATSSRPGTREYEQYF
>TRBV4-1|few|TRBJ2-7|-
CASSQEGTYEQYF
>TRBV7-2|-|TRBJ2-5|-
CASSPQRLAETQYF
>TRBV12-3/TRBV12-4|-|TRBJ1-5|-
CASSPARSSNQPQHF
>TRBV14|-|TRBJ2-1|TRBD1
CASSQDPTGKGNEQFF
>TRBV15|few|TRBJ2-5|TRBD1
CATSSRGFAETQYF
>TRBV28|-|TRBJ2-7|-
CASIPGGSSYEQYF
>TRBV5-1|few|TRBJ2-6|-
CASSLSVAGANVLTF
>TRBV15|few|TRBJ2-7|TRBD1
CATSNRRQGSYEQYF
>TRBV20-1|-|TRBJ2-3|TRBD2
CSARVEERGAYTDTQYF
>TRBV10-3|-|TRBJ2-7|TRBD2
CAISLALAGSSYEQYF
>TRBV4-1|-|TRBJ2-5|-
CASSSSVSTQETQYF
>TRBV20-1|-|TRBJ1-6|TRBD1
CSADRDSNSPLHF
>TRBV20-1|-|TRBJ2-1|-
CSALGPTYNEQFF
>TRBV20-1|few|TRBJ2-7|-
CSARDLPQGTYEQYF
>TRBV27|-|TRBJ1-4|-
CASSLGHPVAGEKLFF
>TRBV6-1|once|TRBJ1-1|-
CASSKVATAGAFF
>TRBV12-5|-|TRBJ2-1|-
CASGSKTSFEFF
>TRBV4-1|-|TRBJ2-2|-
CASSQSRVNTGELFF
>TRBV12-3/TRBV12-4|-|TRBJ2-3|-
CASSLRDLGTDTQYF
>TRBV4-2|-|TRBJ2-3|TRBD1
CASSQDDRGGTDTQYF
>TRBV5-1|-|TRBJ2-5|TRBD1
CASSLEGGQGAETQYF